This is a list of T cell receptor beta chains from one sample in a study of T cells after yellow fever vaccination. TCRdb used MiXCR to reprocess the 5' RACE reads, holding one entry per CDR3 protein. This table holds about 58,000 distinct CDR3 sequences, about 5.2% found once. Source: PBMCs, either bulk or a sorted T-cell subset (CD4+, CD8+, memory, or dextramer-sorted; not recorded which), taken on the day of the yellow fever booster vaccination. These TCRs come from a young man who received the YFV17D yellow fever vaccine. Both conserved end residues are part of each CDR3. Each record gives: clone size, J gene, D gene, V gene, CDR3 DNA, CDR3 protein. The D gene is left open where the match is weak. The size field is filled for only some rows; it gives once, few, many or a size class.

abundance: few
j_gene: TRBJ2-2
d_gene: -
v_gene: TRBV6-5
CDR3nt: TGTGCCAGCAGTTACTCGTACTCAGGGGACGGGGAGCTGTTTTTT
CDR3aa: CASSYSYSGDGELFF

abundance: many
j_gene: TRBJ2-5
d_gene: TRBD2
v_gene: TRBV4-2
CDR3nt: TGTGCCAGCAGCCAAGCGGAGCGGGGGGCAGAGACCCAGTACTTC
CDR3aa: CASSQAERGAETQYF

abundance: -
j_gene: TRBJ2-1
d_gene: TRBD1
v_gene: TRBV4-2
CDR3nt: TGTGCCAGCAGCCTGAGGGGGCAGGCTTACAATGAGCAGTTCTTC
CDR3aa: CASSLRGQAYNEQFF

abundance: many
j_gene: TRBJ2-2
d_gene: -
v_gene: TRBV15
CDR3nt: TGTGCCACCAGCAAGTTCGGGGAGCTGTTTTTT
CDR3aa: CATSKFGELFF

abundance: -
j_gene: TRBJ2-5
d_gene: -
v_gene: TRBV5-6
CDR3nt: TGTGCCAGCACCGGGGAGGTGGCAGGGCTGCGGGAGACCCAGTACTTC
CDR3aa: CASTGEVAGLRETQYF

abundance: few
j_gene: TRBJ1-5
d_gene: -
v_gene: TRBV20-1
CDR3nt: TGCAGTGCTAATCAGAAGAATATGGGTTATCAGCCCCAGCATTTT
CDR3aa: CSANQKNMGYQPQHF

abundance: many
j_gene: TRBJ2-5
d_gene: -
v_gene: TRBV2
CDR3nt: TGTGCCAGCCTCGTTAGCGTGAGAGAGACCCAGTACTTC
CDR3aa: CASLVSVRETQYF

abundance: -
j_gene: TRBJ2-3
d_gene: -
v_gene: TRBV9
CDR3nt: TGTGCCAGCAGCGTACAGGGCACAGATACGCAGTATTTT
CDR3aa: CASSVQGTDTQYF

abundance: many
j_gene: TRBJ1-2
d_gene: -
v_gene: TRBV4-1
CDR3nt: TGCGCCAGCAGCCAAGATGGGGGCGGCTATGGCTACACCTTC
CDR3aa: CASSQDGGGYGYTF

abundance: many
j_gene: TRBJ2-2
d_gene: TRBD1
v_gene: TRBV3-1
CDR3nt: TGTGCCAGCAGCCCACCTTCAGGGGGCTCGGGCACCGGGGAGCTGTTTTTT
CDR3aa: CASSPPSGGSGTGELFF

abundance: -
j_gene: TRBJ2-7
d_gene: -
v_gene: TRBV7-2
CDR3nt: TGTGCCAGCAGCTTCTACAGGGGACTCTACGAGCAGTACTTC
CDR3aa: CASSFYRGLYEQYF

abundance: few
j_gene: TRBJ2-7
d_gene: -
v_gene: TRBV12-3/TRBV12-4
CDR3nt: TGTGCCAGCAGTTTGACAGAAACCTACGAGCAGTACTTC
CDR3aa: CASSLTETYEQYF

abundance: -
j_gene: TRBJ1-2
d_gene: -
v_gene: TRBV9
CDR3nt: TGTGCCAGCAGCGTAGAGGACGGAGGCTACACCTTC
CDR3aa: CASSVEDGGYTF

abundance: few
j_gene: TRBJ1-6
d_gene: -
v_gene: TRBV7-9
CDR3nt: TGTGCCAGCAGCTCCGGGAGACTGGGGGTCTCACCCCTCCACTTT
CDR3aa: CASSSGRLGVSPLHF

abundance: -
j_gene: TRBJ1-5
d_gene: -
v_gene: TRBV7-9
CDR3nt: TGTGCCAGCAGCTTGATGGACGGGGGCAATCAGCCCCAGCATTTT
CDR3aa: CASSLMDGGNQPQHF

abundance: -
j_gene: TRBJ2-3
d_gene: TRBD1
v_gene: TRBV27
CDR3nt: TGTGCCAGCAGTTACCCGGGACAGGGAACAGATACGCAGTATTTT
CDR3aa: CASSYPGQGTDTQYF

abundance: many
j_gene: TRBJ2-2
d_gene: -
v_gene: TRBV12-3/TRBV12-4
CDR3nt: TGTGCCAGCAGTAGCCAGGGAGTGGACGGGGAGCTGTTTTTT
CDR3aa: CASSSQGVDGELFF

abundance: -
j_gene: TRBJ1-1
d_gene: TRBD1
v_gene: TRBV7-6
CDR3nt: TGTGCCAGCAGCACTCCCAGGGGGCAGGACACTGAAGCTTTCTTT
CDR3aa: CASSTPRGQDTEAFF

abundance: -
j_gene: TRBJ2-3
d_gene: TRBD2
v_gene: TRBV5-6
CDR3nt: TGTGCCAGCAGCTTCGGACTAGCGGGGGTTTTTAGCACAGATACGCAGTATTTT
CDR3aa: CASSFGLAGVFSTDTQYF

abundance: few
j_gene: TRBJ1-3
d_gene: -
v_gene: TRBV7-9
CDR3nt: TGTGCCAGCAGCGACGGACGGTCCGGAAACACCATATATTTT
CDR3aa: CASSDGRSGNTIYF

abundance: many
j_gene: TRBJ1-2
d_gene: -
v_gene: TRBV12-3/TRBV12-4
CDR3nt: TGTGCCAGCAGTTTCCGAGACCTTGGATTTAACTATGGCTACACCTTC
CDR3aa: CASSFRDLGFNYGYTF

abundance: -
j_gene: TRBJ1-1
d_gene: -
v_gene: TRBV30
CDR3nt: TGTGCCTGGAGTGTACTGGGGGGTACTGAAGCTTTCTTT
CDR3aa: CAWSVLGGTEAFF

abundance: many
j_gene: TRBJ1-1
d_gene: -
v_gene: TRBV6-2/TRBV6-3
CDR3nt: TGTGCCAGCAGTTACTGGGGAAACACTGAAGCTTTCTTT
CDR3aa: CASSYWGNTEAFF

abundance: few
j_gene: TRBJ2-3
d_gene: -
v_gene: TRBV4-3
CDR3nt: TGCGCCAGCAGCCAGGAACGGGATACGCAGTATTTT
CDR3aa: CASSQERDTQYF

abundance: many
j_gene: TRBJ1-1
d_gene: TRBD1
v_gene: TRBV4-3
CDR3nt: TGCGCCAGCAGCCAACGGACAGGGGGGAACACTGAAGCTTTCTTT
CDR3aa: CASSQRTGGNTEAFF

abundance: few
j_gene: TRBJ2-1
d_gene: TRBD1
v_gene: TRBV6-2/TRBV6-3
CDR3nt: TGTGCCAGCAGTTACGGAGGGGCCTGGGACAGGGGTTACAATGAGCAGTTCTTC
CDR3aa: CASSYGGAWDRGYNEQFF

abundance: many
j_gene: TRBJ2-3
d_gene: -
v_gene: TRBV4-2
CDR3nt: TGTGCCAGCAGCCAAGACGGGGGTAGCACAGATACGCAGTATTTT
CDR3aa: CASSQDGGSTDTQYF

abundance: few
j_gene: TRBJ2-3
d_gene: TRBD2
v_gene: TRBV7-2
CDR3nt: TGTGCCAGCAACTGGATTTCGGGAGGGACAGATACGCAGTATTTT
CDR3aa: CASNWISGGTDTQYF

abundance: -
j_gene: TRBJ2-2
d_gene: -
v_gene: TRBV13
CDR3nt: TGTGCCAGCAGCCTCAGACTGGCCTCTCGGGTGGCCGGGGAGCTGTTTTTT
CDR3aa: CASSLRLASRVAGELFF

abundance: -
j_gene: TRBJ1-2
d_gene: -
v_gene: TRBV7-9
CDR3nt: TGTGCCAGCAGCTCAGGGCCCAGAGGCTACACCTTC
CDR3aa: CASSSGPRGYTF

abundance: many
j_gene: TRBJ2-2
d_gene: -
v_gene: TRBV24-1
CDR3nt: TGTGCCACCAGTGTGGTCCGGTACACCGGGGAGCTGTTTTTT
CDR3aa: CATSVVRYTGELFF

abundance: -
j_gene: TRBJ2-1
d_gene: TRBD2
v_gene: TRBV6-2/TRBV6-3
CDR3nt: TGTGCCAGCAGATTCTTAAGCGGGGGGGGCAATGAGCAGTTCTTC
CDR3aa: CASRFLSGGGNEQFF

abundance: -
j_gene: TRBJ1-2
d_gene: -
v_gene: TRBV7-9
CDR3nt: TGTGCCAGCAGCTTAGGGGGACCCTATGGCTACACCTTC
CDR3aa: CASSLGGPYGYTF

abundance: many
j_gene: TRBJ1-4
d_gene: TRBD1
v_gene: TRBV6-5
CDR3nt: TGTGCCAGTTCAGGGGGCAGTATTGAAAAACTGTTTTTT
CDR3aa: CASSGGSIEKLFF

abundance: few
j_gene: TRBJ1-1
d_gene: -
v_gene: TRBV7-3
CDR3nt: TGTGCCAGCAGCTCCGTCCCGAGGATGAACACTGAAGCTTTCTTT
CDR3aa: CASSSVPRMNTEAFF

abundance: -
j_gene: TRBJ1-3
d_gene: TRBD1
v_gene: TRBV7-9
CDR3nt: TGTGCCAGCAGCCAGGACAGGGGGGACACCATATATTTT
CDR3aa: CASSQDRGDTIYF

abundance: many
j_gene: TRBJ2-7
d_gene: -
v_gene: TRBV5-1
CDR3nt: TGCGCCAGCAGCTTCCGTCGATCGCGCGAGCAGTACTTC
CDR3aa: CASSFRRSREQYF

abundance: many
j_gene: TRBJ2-2
d_gene: -
v_gene: TRBV30
CDR3nt: TGTGCCTGGAGGTTGTCCTTGAACACCGGGGAGCTGTTTTTT
CDR3aa: CAWRLSLNTGELFF

abundance: -
j_gene: TRBJ2-3
d_gene: TRBD1
v_gene: TRBV5-6
CDR3nt: TGTGCCAGCAGCAAAATAACAGGGGATAGCACAGATACGCAGTATTTT
CDR3aa: CASSKITGDSTDTQYF

abundance: few
j_gene: TRBJ2-1
d_gene: -
v_gene: TRBV7-6
CDR3nt: TGTGCCAGCAGTCCGGAAGGGGAATGGGATGAGCAGTTCTTC
CDR3aa: CASSPEGEWDEQFF

abundance: -
j_gene: TRBJ2-1
d_gene: -
v_gene: TRBV5-5
CDR3nt: TGTGCCAGCAGCTTGGGTGGGGCCCAATTGGCCCGAGTGGGGTTCTTC
CDR3aa: CASSLGGAQLARVGFF

abundance: many
j_gene: TRBJ2-5
d_gene: -
v_gene: TRBV12-3/TRBV12-4
CDR3nt: TGTGCCAGCAGTGTGCGCGTTTCAGAGACCCAGTACTTC
CDR3aa: CASSVRVSETQYF

abundance: few
j_gene: TRBJ1-5
d_gene: -
v_gene: TRBV6-2/TRBV6-3
CDR3nt: TGTGCCAGCAGTTACTCGACTGGCGCCCGAAATCAGCCCCAGCATTTT
CDR3aa: CASSYSTGARNQPQHF

abundance: many
j_gene: TRBJ1-1
d_gene: -
v_gene: TRBV4-1
CDR3nt: TGCGCCAGCAGCGGACAACCGGGCCTGAACACTGAAGCTTTCTTT
CDR3aa: CASSGQPGLNTEAFF

abundance: many
j_gene: TRBJ1-2
d_gene: TRBD1
v_gene: TRBV7-2
CDR3nt: TGTGCCAGCAGCTTTGGACCGGGACAGACCAACTATGGCTACACCTTC
CDR3aa: CASSFGPGQTNYGYTF

abundance: many
j_gene: TRBJ2-1
d_gene: -
v_gene: TRBV5-1
CDR3nt: TGCGCCAGCAGCTTGGGACGGACGGGGAATGAGCAGTTCTTC
CDR3aa: CASSLGRTGNEQFF

abundance: many
j_gene: TRBJ2-3
d_gene: TRBD2
v_gene: TRBV5-1
CDR3nt: TGCGCCAGCAGCTTGGGTAGCGGGGGGCTTGAAGATACGCAGTATTTT
CDR3aa: CASSLGSGGLEDTQYF

abundance: -
j_gene: TRBJ1-2
d_gene: -
v_gene: TRBV20-1
CDR3nt: TGCAGTGCTAGAGATACCGGGACTGCCTATGGCTACACCTTC
CDR3aa: CSARDTGTAYGYTF

abundance: few
j_gene: TRBJ2-5
d_gene: TRBD2
v_gene: TRBV15
CDR3nt: TGTGCCTCAGCAGTAGACGGGGGGGACCAAGAGACCCAGTACTTC
CDR3aa: CASAVDGGDQETQYF

abundance: -
j_gene: TRBJ1-2
d_gene: -
v_gene: TRBV6-5
CDR3nt: TGTGCCAGCAGTTACTCACGGACAGCTTCCTATGGCTACACCTTC
CDR3aa: CASSYSRTASYGYTF

abundance: -
j_gene: TRBJ2-3
d_gene: -
v_gene: TRBV4-2
CDR3nt: TGTGCCAGCAGCCAAGAAGGGGTTAGCACAGATACGCAGTATTTT
CDR3aa: CASSQEGVSTDTQYF

abundance: -
j_gene: TRBJ2-3
d_gene: -
v_gene: TRBV20-1
CDR3nt: TGCAGTGCTAGAGCGGCCCCGAGCACAGATACGCAGTATTTT
CDR3aa: CSARAAPSTDTQYF

abundance: -
j_gene: TRBJ2-7
d_gene: -
v_gene: TRBV7-9
CDR3nt: TGTGCCAGCAGCTCGGTTGGAGAGAGCTCCTACGAGCAGTACTTC
CDR3aa: CASSSVGESSYEQYF

abundance: many
j_gene: TRBJ2-3
d_gene: -
v_gene: TRBV4-2
CDR3nt: TGTGCCAGCAGCCCCCGGCCGGGGTTCGATACGCAGTATTTT
CDR3aa: CASSPRPGFDTQYF

abundance: many
j_gene: TRBJ1-5
d_gene: -
v_gene: TRBV12-3/TRBV12-4
CDR3nt: TGTGCCAGCAGCCAAGGAGGGGGGAGGGATCAGCCCCAGCATTTT
CDR3aa: CASSQGGGRDQPQHF

abundance: few
j_gene: TRBJ1-4
d_gene: -
v_gene: TRBV4-2
CDR3nt: TGTGCCAGCATGGCTCAAGAAACAGGGATTAATGAAAAACTGTTTTTT
CDR3aa: CASMAQETGINEKLFF

abundance: few
j_gene: TRBJ2-5
d_gene: TRBD1
v_gene: TRBV28
CDR3nt: TGTGCCAGCAGTTCGGGACAGCACCAAGAGACCCAGTACTTC
CDR3aa: CASSSGQHQETQYF